These 28 T cell receptor beta chains originate from one sample sequenced in a study of T cell changes during pregnancy in multiple sclerosis. Measured with immunoSEQ multiplex PCR; TCRdb has only the in-frame clones, and not every one. The table includes approximately 51,000 clones, around 92% detected once. Material: CD4+ T cells from peripheral blood mononuclear cells, obtained after pregnancy. Receptors originate from a female donor with multiple sclerosis, enrolled in a pregnancy study.

The chain is built from TRBV5-4 and TRBJ1-3; no reliable D call. This CDR3 spans 13 amino acids. Trimming stripped 0 bases from V and 6 bases from J, with 7 bases between. Germline V CDR1 and CDR2: SGHNT, YYREEE (reference sequence). CDR3 in amino acids: CASSLGPLNTIYF. CDR3 DNA sequence: TGTGCCAGCAGCTTGGGGCCCTTAAACACCATATATTTT.

The chain uses TRBV6-1 and TRBJ1-2; possible D gene TRBD1, 6 bases. Germline assignment: CDR1 MNHNS and CDR2 SASEGT. Trimming removed 5 bases at V and 7 bases at J, with 11 bases between. The CDR3 spans 12 residues. In DNA, the CDR3 is TGTGCCAGCAGTTCGGGACAAGCTGGCTACACCTTC. This sequence encodes CASSSGQAGYTF.

The chain uses TRBV5-8 and TRBJ2-5, with D perhaps matching TRBD1 (6 bases). CDR1 SGHTS and CDR2 YDEGEE come from the germline V gene. CDR3 size: 14 residues. V was shortened by 3 bases and J by 5 bases, with 14 bases between the two germline ends. The CDR3 here is CASSSGRGSETQYF. In DNA form, the CDR3 reads TGTGCCAGCAGCTCCGGCAGGGGTTCGGAGACCCAGTACTTC.

V is TRBV11-1 and J is TRBJ2-7; TRBD1 matches 10 bases. CDR1 SGHAT and CDR2 FQDESV come from the germline V gene (reference sequence). The CDR3 consists of 14 residues. V gave up 1 base and J gave up 3 bases; unmatched junction bases: 0. The chain's CDR3 is CASSLGTGGYEQYF. The DNA of the CDR3 is TGTGCCAGCAGCTTAGGGACAGGGGGCTACGAGCAGTACTTC.

The rearrangement joins TRBV6-1 to TRBJ2-2; 7 bases line up with TRBD2. The CDR3 spans 16 residues. Germline CDR1 MNHNS, CDR2 SASEGT. V lost 3 bases to trimming and J lost 6 bases; unmatched junction nucleotides: 10. The CDR3 protein is CASSDFAGVGPGELFF. CDR3 coding DNA: TGTGCCAGCAGTGATTTTGCGGGAGTAGGTCCCGGGGAGCTGTTTTTT.

This chain connects TRBV7-6 to TRBJ1-5; no clear D. The CDR3 extends over 13 amino acids. Trimming pared 1 base from V and 7 bases from J, leaving 8 bases between. CDR1 is SGHVS and CDR2 is FNYEAQ in the germline V gene. The CDR3 loop reads CASSLGAGQPQHF. The CDR3 bases are TGTGCCAGCAGCTTAGGGGCGGGCCAGCCCCAGCATTTT.

The chain employs TRBV7-2 and TRBJ1-1, with TRBD1 identical over 7 bases. After removal of 5 bases from V and 6 bases from J, the junction contained 9 bases not matched to a gene. The CDR3 extends over 14 amino acids. CDR1 is SGHTA and CDR2 is FQGNSA in the germline V gene. As DNA, the CDR3 is TGTGCCAGCAGCACAAAGACAGGGATCCCTGAAGCTTTCTTT. Protein product: CASSTKTGIPEAFF.

The chain couples TRBV11-2 to TRBJ2-1, with 10 bases matching TRBD2. This CDR3 contains 16 residues. Unmatched junction bases numbered 10, after V lost 5 bases and J lost 6 bases. The germline gives CDR1 SGHAT, CDR2 FQNNGV. As DNA, the CDR3 is TGTGCCAGCAGCATTGGACTAGCGGTAGGGGCCAATGAGCAGTTCTTC. Its translation is CASSIGLAVGANEQFF.

This clone appeared a few times. The chain carries TRBV2 and TRBJ1-1; 7 bases agree with TRBD1. The CDR3 is made up of 13 amino acids. Germline V gene data show CDR1 as SNHLY and CDR2 as FYNNEI. The junction had 5 bases not matched to a gene; V was cut back by 10 bases and J by 0 bases. The CDR3 reads CATMDRLNTEAFF. In DNA form, the CDR3 reads TGTGCCACCATGGACAGGCTGAACACTGAAGCTTTCTTT.

The rearrangement joins TRBV10-3 to TRBJ2-2; 7 nucleotides line up with TRBD2. Germline assignment: CDR1 ENHRY and CDR2 SYGVKD. The CDR3 has 15 amino acids. V was clipped by 2 bases and J by 0 bases; unmatched bases: 0. The CDR3 protein is CAISEGLANTGELFF. The CDR3 DNA reads as TGTGCCATCAGTGAGGGACTAGCGAACACCGGGGAGCTGTTTTTT.

The count of this clone is one. The chain is built from TRBV2 and TRBJ1-2; 8 bases fit TRBD1. Trimming removed 4 bases from V and 5 bases from J; junction bases left unmatched: 3. The CDR3 contains 13 residues. Germline loops: CDR1 SNHLY, CDR2 FYNNEI. The CDR3 DNA reads as TGTGCCAGCAGTGGACAGGGGTCGTATGGCTACACCTTC. Its protein is CASSGQGSYGYTF.

This rearrangement joins TRBV7-9 to TRBJ1-4, with 9 positions matching TRBD1. The ends lost 6 bases at V and 7 bases at J; junction bases unmatched: 6. The CDR3 has 14 residues. CDR1 is SEHNR, CDR2 FQNEAQ, per germline (reference sequence). CDR3 nucleotides: TGTGCCAGCAGTTATACAGGGGGCCCTGAAAAACTGTTTTTT. Its protein is CASSYTGGPEKLFF. The variable domain in full, with the rest retrieved from reference TRBV7-9 and TRBJ1-4, is DTGVSQNPRHKITKRGQNVTFRCDPISEHNRLYWYRQTLGQGPEFLTYFQNEAQLEKSRLLSDRFSAERPKGSFSTLEIQRTEQGDSAMYLCASSYTGGPEKLFFGSGTQLSVL.

The chain combines TRBV4-1 with TRBJ2-3; D is possibly TRBD2 (7 bases). V lost 0 bases to trimming and J lost 4 bases, with 8 bases between them. The CDR3 is made up of 14 amino acids. CDR1 and CDR2 (germline): MGHRA, YSYEKL. The CDR3 coding sequence is TGCGCCAGCAGCCAAGAGGGGGGGCCAGATACGCAGTATTTT. Amino acid sequence: CASSQEGGPDTQYF.

V is TRBV9 and J is TRBJ2-1; TRBD2 might be the D (5 bases). In germline, CDR1 is SGDLS, CDR2 YYNGEE. Trimming pared 3 bases from V and 5 bases from J, leaving 15 bases between. The CDR3 covers 15 residues. The CDR3 protein is CASSARASLDNEQFF. CDR3 nucleotides: TGTGCCAGCAGCGCCCGGGCTAGCCTCGACAATGAGCAGTTCTTC. The full variable domain, with the rest looked up from reference TRBV9 and TRBJ2-1, is DSGVTQTPKHLITATGQRVTLRCSPRSGDLSVYWYQQSLDQGLQFLIQYYNGEERAKGNILERFSAQQFPDLHSELNLSSLELGDSALYFCASSARASLDNEQFFGPGTRLTVL.

The rearrangement joins TRBV9 to TRBJ2-1; tentative D call: TRBD2 (6 bases). The length of the CDR3 is 14 residues. Germline assignment: CDR1 SGDLS and CDR2 YYNGEE. The V and J ends lost 2 bases and 7 bases respectively, with 13 bases between them. CDR3 DNA: TGTGCCAGCAGCGTGGGGGGAGAATGGAATGAGCAGTTCTTC. Amino acids: CASSVGGEWNEQFF.

The chain couples TRBV7-2 to TRBJ2-1; possibly TRBD2 for D (6 bases). Per germline, CDR1 SGHTA and CDR2 FQGNSA. Trimming removed 2 bases at V and 8 bases at J, with 10 bases between. The length of the CDR3 is 13 residues. CDR3 in amino acids: CASSLSGGDEQFF. The CDR3 DNA reads TGTGCCAGCAGCTTAAGCGGCGGGGATGAGCAGTTCTTC.

V gene TRBV18 combines with J gene TRBJ1-5; D is unclear. The germline CDR1 and CDR2 sequences are KGHSH and LQKENI. V was shortened by 2 bases and J by 9 bases, with 14 bases between the two germline ends. This CDR3 comprises 14 residues. CDR3 nucleotides: TGTGCCAGCTCACCAGAGGGAATCGTGGGGCCCCAGCATTTT. Amino acid sequence: CASSPEGIVGPQHF.

This sequence joins TRBV5-1 and TRBJ2-5; 14 bases are shared with TRBD2. The V gene end was trimmed by 6 bases and the J gene end by 5 bases; junction bases not matched to a gene: 3. The CDR3 is made up of 14 amino acids. Germline-derived CDR1 and CDR2 are SGHRS and YFSETQ. The CDR3, as DNA: TGCGCCAGCACACGGACTAGCGGGGGGGAGACCCAGTACTTC. As protein: CASTRTSGGETQYF.

The chain couples TRBV18 to TRBJ2-2; D might be TRBD1 (5 bases). Deletions cut 1 base from V and 5 bases from J, with 5 bases between. The germline CDR1 and CDR2 sequences are KGHSH and LQKENI. This CDR3 is built from 13 residues. The CDR3 is CASSPQGTGELFF. The DNA for the CDR3 is TGTGCCAGCTCACCACAGGGGACCGGGGAGCTGTTTTTT. The entire variable domain, with the rest obtained from reference TRBV18 and TRBJ2-2, is as follows: NAGVMQNPRHLVRRRGQEARLRCSPMKGHSHVYWYRQLPEEGLKFMVYLQKENIIDESGMPKERFSAEFPKEGPSILRIQQVVRGDSAAYFCASSPQGTGELFFGEGSRLTVL.

The chain carries TRBV19 and TRBJ1-5, with D possibly matching TRBD1 (5 bases). CDR1 LNHDA and CDR2 SQIVND come from the germline V gene (reference sequence). Deletions cut 8 bases from V and 7 bases from J, with 12 bases between. The CDR3 covers 12 residues. Here the CDR3 reads CASSQGWQPQHF. The CDR3 coding sequence is TGTGCCAGTTCCCAGGGTTGGCAGCCCCAGCATTTT.

The genes are TRBV27 and TRBJ2-6; weak D call: TRBD1 (5 bases). This CDR3 is built from 16 residues. V gave up 6 bases and J gave up 2 bases, with 14 bases separating them. The germline gives CDR1 MNHEY, CDR2 SMNVEV (reference sequence). CDR3: CASSQGVQAGANVLTF. The CDR3, as DNA: TGTGCCAGCAGCCAAGGGGTTCAAGCTGGGGCCAACGTCCTGACTTTC.

This clone was observed a single time. The J gene is TRBJ2-1, the V gene TRBV7-2; no clear D gene. This CDR3 is 13 amino acids long. V shed 2 bases and J shed 5 bases, with 7 bases lying between them. Germline-derived CDR1 and CDR2 are SGHTA and FQGNSA. The CDR3 spells CASSLQHNNEQFF. CDR3 bases: TGTGCCAGCAGCTTACAACACAACAATGAGCAGTTCTTC.

The chain employs TRBV30 and TRBJ1-1; 7 bases are a match to TRBD1. The CDR3 covers 16 residues. V shed 3 bases, J shed 1 base, and the junction held 11 bases outside the gene matches. Germline-derived CDR1 and CDR2 are GTSNPN and SVGIG (reference sequence). The CDR3 nucleotides read TGTGCCTGGAGGAGGGGGGACAGTGGGGAGAACACTGAAGCTTTCTTT. This encodes CAWRRGDSGENTEAFF.

The chain is built from TRBV11-2 and TRBJ2-1; 15 bases align to TRBD2. Germline CDR1 is SGHAT and CDR2 is FQNNGV. This CDR3 has 17 residues. V lost 7 bases and J lost 7; bases outside the gene matches: 11. The CDR3 nucleotides read TGTGCCAGCAAGAGGGGACTAGCGGGAGGAGGTTGGAATGAGCAGTTCTTC. The encoded protein is CASKRGLAGGGWNEQFF.

The CDR3 sequence is CAISEAGGSPDTQYF. DNA of the CDR3: TGTGCCATCAGTGAGGCGGGGGGGAGTCCAGATACGCAGTATTTT. The chain recombines TRBV10-3 with TRBJ2-3, with TRBD2 matching 9 bases. After removal of 2 bases from V and 4 bases from J, the junction contained 4 bases not matched to a gene. CDR1 and CDR2 from the germline V gene are ENHRY and SYGVKD. The CDR3 covers 15 residues.

J is TRBJ1-2 and V is TRBV12-5; the match to TRBD1 covers 7 bases. Germline loops: CDR1 LGHNT, CDR2 FRNRAP. V dropped 0 bases and J dropped 5; count of bases not matched to a gene: 6. The CDR3 totals 15 residues. CDR3 coding DNA: TGTGCTAGTGGTTTGGTACTCGACAGGGTTTATGGCTACACCTTC. The encoded protein is CASGLVLDRVYGYTF. Supplemented by reference TRBV12-5 and TRBJ1-2, the full variable domain reads DARVTQTPRHKVTEMGQEVTMRCQPILGHNTVFWYRQTMMQGLELLAYFRNRAPLDDSGMPKDRFSAEMPDATLATLKIQPSEPRDSAVYFCASGLVLDRVYGYTFGSGTRLTVV.

The chain couples TRBV10-2 to TRBJ1-4; possibly TRBD1 for D (6 bases). The V end was cut by 5 bases, the J end by 4 bases, with 11 bases between. Germline V gene sequence: CDR1 WSHSY, CDR2 SAAADI. The CDR3 is 14 amino acids. The CDR3 reads CASSFQGINEKLFF. CDR3 coding DNA: TGCGCCAGCAGTTTCCAGGGGATTAATGAAAAACTGTTTTTT.

The chain carries TRBV19 and TRBJ1-5, with D unresolved. V was trimmed by 6 bases and J by 0 bases, leaving 12 bases between them. Per germline, CDR1 LNHDA and CDR2 SQIVND (reference sequence). CDR3 size: 15 residues. The CDR3 reads CASSESGGSNQPQHF. CDR3 nucleotide sequence: TGTGCCAGTAGCGAATCCGGAGGTAGCAATCAGCCCCAGCATTTT.